These 5 T cell receptor beta chains were sequenced from one sample in a study of shared T cell receptors in the human thymus (dated by TCRdb to about 2021). The library was prepared using the immunoSEQ multiplex PCR assay. TCRdb took over this immuneACCESS table, retaining in-frame rearrangements with V and J assigned. Such tables are incomplete; in checked studies, under half of the missing clones stem from an unresolved V gene, and the remainder is unexplained. The sample table records hundreds of thousands of clones; approximately 88% of these occur just once. Approximately 0.01% of the sample comes from the top ten. These data also featured in a second study, about human thymus T cells.

The sample consisted of thymocytes. Every receptor here comes from a boy in the first two years of life with a congenital heart defect. Donor details come from another sample of the same person, matched by shared clones.

The chain has TRBV27 and TRBJ2-1, with a possible D match to TRBD1 (6 bases). The CDR3 loop spans 14 amino acids. In germline, CDR1 is MNHEY, CDR2 SMNVEV (reference sequence). Trimming left V 6 bases short and J 11 bases short, with 20 bases between. The CDR3 sequence is CASRVLGARAKQFF. Written as DNA, the CDR3 is TGTGCCAGCAGAGTTTTGGGGGCCCGGGCCAAGCAGTTCTTC.

The J gene is TRBJ2-1, the V gene TRBV4-3; TRBD1 is a possible D gene (6 bases). CDR1 and CDR2 from the germline V gene are LGHNA and YSLEER. V gave up 0 bases and J gave up 12 bases, with 12 bases separating them. This CDR3 is 13 amino acids long. The CDR3: CASSQDYRGTQFF. CDR3 in DNA: TGCGCCAGCAGCCAAGATTATAGGGGGACGCAGTTCTTC.

The V gene is TRBV10-1, the J gene TRBJ2-5, with D possibly TRBD2 on 5 matching bases. The CDR3 sequence is 12 residues long. Trimming cost V 3 bases and J 5 bases, with 7 bases left between them. Germline V gene sequence: CDR1 WNHNN, CDR2 SYGVQD (reference sequence). The CDR3 DNA reads TGCGCCAGCAGTGACCCGGGGGAGACCCAGTACTTC. Translating it yields CASSDPGETQYF.

In this sample, this clone turned up once. The chain links TRBV30 to TRBJ2-1; perhaps TRBD2 as D (5 bases). CDR1 and CDR2 from the germline V gene are GTSNPN and SVGIG (reference sequence). The CDR3 sequence is 17 residues long. V lost 0 bases, J lost 3 bases, and 18 bases lay in between. The CDR3 sequence: CAWSVRRAALYYNEQFF. The CDR3, as DNA: TGTGCCTGGAGTGTACGGCGGGCGGCCCTCTACTACAATGAGCAGTTCTTC. Supplemented by reference TRBV30 and TRBJ2-1, the full variable domain reads SQTIHQWPATLVQPVGSPLSLECTVEGTSNPNLYWYRQAAGRGLQLLFYSVGIGQISSEVPQNLSASRPQDRQFILSSKKLLLSDSGFYLCAWSVRRAALYYNEQFFGPGTRLTVL.

The V and J genes are TRBV14 and TRBJ2-7, with D perhaps matching TRBD1 (6 bases). The V gene's germline CDR1 is SGHDN and CDR2 FVKESK. The germline V and J ends were trimmed by 2 bases and 4 bases, with 12 bases remaining between them. The CDR3 spans 14 residues. Here the CDR3 reads CASSQSGASYEQYF. The CDR3 nucleotides read TGTGCCAGCAGCCAATCAGGGGCTTCATACGAGCAGTACTTC.